This entry lists 7 T cell receptor beta chains sequenced from one sample in a study of TET2 disruption in CD19-targeted CAR T cells. Data came from immunoSEQ multiplex PCR; TCRdb stores just in-frame clones and leaves some out. The sample holds about 25,000 clones. For these receptors, no antigen is known. Treatment given: autologous CTL019 cells: CD19 CAR with 4-1BB and CD3 zeta domains. Material: CD8- CAR+ T cells sorted from cultured blood T cells, obtained for CD19 CAR T cell therapy. Subset specified: CD8-negative CAR-positive T cells from the infusion product. Receptor source: a man aged 65 to 85 with chronic lymphocytic leukemia.

On this clone: One end of the junction fails to match germline, which may point to a read error. This sample includes further DNA sequences coding for the same CDR3. The CDR3 DNA, read in part, is TGCGCCAGCAGCTTTAGCCCGGGACAAGATGGAAACACT. This sequence encodes CASSFSPGQDGNT. The entire CDR3 is CASSFSPGQDGNTIYF. The chain joins TRBV5-1 to TRBJ1-3; D might be TRBD1 (6 bases). Read coverage stops 3 residues before the CDR3 terminus; the germline J gene supplies the remainder. The CDR3 loop spans 16 amino acids. The germline V gene encodes CDR1 SGHRS and CDR2 YFSETQ. Full variable domain (remainder filled in from reference TRBV5-1 and TRBJ1-3): KAGVTQTPRYLIKTRGQQVTLSCSPISGHRSVSWYQQTPGQGLQFLFEYFSETQRNKGNFPGRFSGRQFSNSRSEMNVSTLELGDSALYLCASSFSPGQDGNTIYFGEGSWLTVV.

Notes on this clone: The read ends 3 residues shy of where the CDR3 ends; the end is completed using the germline J gene. This chain uses TRBV20-1 with TRBJ2-7; D unresolved. Germline assignment: CDR1 DFQATT and CDR2 SNEGSKA (reference sequence). Trimming cost V 1 base and J 6 bases, with 10 bases left between them. CDR3 size: 12 residues. The DNA read from the CDR3 is TGCAGTGCTAGAGGTCCCCTTATCGAG. Translating it yields CSARGPLIE. The complete CDR3 reads CSARGPLIEQYF.

Remarks on this clone: The read gets to within 3 residues of the CDR3 end, and the germline J gene fills in the rest. The chain joins TRBV7-9 to TRBJ1-2; possible D gene TRBD1, 6 bases. Per germline, CDR1 SEHNR and CDR2 FQNEAQ (reference sequence). The CDR3 has 14 amino acids. CDR3 DNA (partial): TGTGCCAGTCGGGCGGGGGCTCAGAACAATGAC. Amino acids: CASRAGAQNND. The whole CDR3 sequence is CASRAGAQNNDYTF. Looking up the rest from reference TRBV7-9 and TRBJ1-2 gives the full variable domain: DTGVSQNPRHKITKRGQNVTFRCDPISEHNRLYWYRQTLGQGPEFLTYFQNEAQLEKSRLLSDRFSAERPKGSFSTLEIQRTEQGDSAMYLCASRAGAQNNDYTFGSGTRLTVV.

Turning to this clone: The CDR3 end lies 3 residues beyond the end of the read and is filled in from the germline J gene. The chain has TRBV30 and TRBJ1-2, with a tentative D call TRBD1 (5 bases). Germline CDR1 GTSNPN, CDR2 SVGIG (reference sequence). CDR3 length equals 16 residues. The CDR3 spells CAWTPAGTSGSYDYTF. The DNA read from the CDR3 is TGTGCCTGGACGCCGGCAGGGACTAGCGGGTCCTACGAC. Full variable domain (outside the CDR3, taken from reference TRBV30 and TRBJ1-2): SQTIHQWPATLVQPVGSPLSLECTVEGTSNPNLYWYRQAAGRGLQLLFYSVGIGQISSEVPQNLSASRPQDRQFILSSKKLLLSDSGFYLCAWTPAGTSGSYDYTFGSGTRLTVV.

Comments on this clone: Read coverage stops 3 residues before the CDR3 terminus; the germline J gene supplies the remainder. V gene TRBV18 combines with J gene TRBJ1-4; D possibly corresponds to TRBD1 (5 bases). The CDR3 is 11 residues long. Trimming pared 5 bases from V and 10 bases from J, leaving 8 bases between. CDR1 and CDR2 from the germline V gene are KGHSH and LQKENI. The DNA read from the CDR3 is TGTGCCAGCTCAATCCAGGGAAAA. This codes for CASSIQGK. The whole CDR3 protein reads CASSIQGKLFF.

Turning to this clone: The read terminates 3 residues before the CDR3 end, so the remaining end is supplied by the germline J gene. The V call is TRBV4-1, the J call TRBJ2-3, with D hard to call. In germline, CDR1 is MGHRA, CDR2 YSYEKL. The CDR3 contains 16 residues. Trimming took off 1 base at V and 0 bases at J, with 11 bases between the two ends. Partial CDR3 DNA: TGCGCCAGCAGCCAAGGATCTAGTATTAGCACAGATACG. This codes for CASSQGSSISTDT. The whole CDR3 is CASSQGSSISTDTQYF.

Concerning this clone itself: The read is 3 residues too short to cover the CDR3 end, so that end is filled in from the germline J gene. The V and J genes are TRBV2 and TRBJ2-7, with D tentatively TRBD1 (6 bases). Per the germline V gene, CDR1 is SNHLY and CDR2 is FYNNEI. The CDR3 loop spans 14 amino acids. Deletions cut 7 bases from V and 0 bases from J, with 13 bases between. The DNA read from the CDR3 is TGTGCCAGCAAAAGCAGGGGCGCCTCCTACGAG. It yields the protein CASKSRGASYE. The CDR3 reads in full as CASKSRGASYEQYF.